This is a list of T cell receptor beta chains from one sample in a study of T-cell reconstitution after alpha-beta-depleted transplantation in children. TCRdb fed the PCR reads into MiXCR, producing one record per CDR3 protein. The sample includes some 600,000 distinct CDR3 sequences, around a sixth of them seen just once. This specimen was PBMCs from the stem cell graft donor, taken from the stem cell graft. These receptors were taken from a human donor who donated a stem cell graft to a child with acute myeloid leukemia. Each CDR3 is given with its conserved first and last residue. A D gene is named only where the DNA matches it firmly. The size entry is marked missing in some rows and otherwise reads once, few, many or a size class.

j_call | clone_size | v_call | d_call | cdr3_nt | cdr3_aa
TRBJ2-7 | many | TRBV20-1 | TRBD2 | TGCAGTGCTGTCGGGGGGGGCTACGAGCAGTACTTC | CSAVGGGYEQYF
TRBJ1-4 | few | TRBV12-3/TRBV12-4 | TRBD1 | TGTGCCAGCAGACATACCCCGGGGACAGGGGAGGAAAAACTGTTTTTT | CASRHTPGTGEEKLFF
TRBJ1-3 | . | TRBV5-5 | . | TGTGCCAGCAGCTTGGAAGGGCGGGCCGCTGGAAACACCATATATTTT | CASSLEGRAAGNTIYF
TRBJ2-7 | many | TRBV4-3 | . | TGCGCCAGCAGCCAAGATAGAGGTTCGGCGACGTACTTC | CASSQDRGSATYF
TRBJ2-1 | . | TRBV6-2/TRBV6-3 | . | TGTGCCAGCAGCCCCAACAGGCTGAGACTGAATGAGCAGTTCTTC | CASSPNRLRLNEQFF
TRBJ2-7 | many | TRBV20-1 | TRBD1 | TGCAGTGCCCTGGGGGACAGGAGCTCCTACGAGCAGTACTTC | CSALGDRSSYEQYF
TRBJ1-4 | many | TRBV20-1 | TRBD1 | TGCAGTGCTCCGGACTTCGGGACAGGGGGATCTGAAAAACTGTTTTTT | CSAPDFGTGGSEKLFF
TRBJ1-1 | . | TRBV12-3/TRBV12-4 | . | TGTGCCAGCTGTATATGGGAGACTGAAGCTTTCTTT | CASCIWETEAFF
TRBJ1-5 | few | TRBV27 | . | TGTGCCAGCAGCGGCGGGATGCTCAATCAGCCCCAGCATTTT | CASSGGMLNQPQHF
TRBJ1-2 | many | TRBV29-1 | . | TGCAGCGTTGATGACGTCTTCTATGGCTACACCTTC | CSVDDVFYGYTF
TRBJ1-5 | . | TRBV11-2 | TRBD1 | TGTGCCAGCAGCTTAACCCCGGACAGGGGGAGACAGCCCCAGCATTTT | CASSLTPDRGRQPQHF
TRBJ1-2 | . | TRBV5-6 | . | TGTGCCAGCCTAGGGGATAGCATTAACTATGGCTACACCTTC | CASLGDSINYGYTF
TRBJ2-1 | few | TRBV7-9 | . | TGTGCCAGCAGCCCGAACGGGGCAAACAATGAGCAGTTCTTC | CASSPNGANNEQFF
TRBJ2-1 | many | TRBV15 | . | TGTGCCACCAGCAGACGCGAGGTTCTAAACTTGTTGTTCTTC | CATSRREVLNLLFF
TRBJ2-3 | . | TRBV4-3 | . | TGCGCCAGCAGCCAAGGGGACTTTGGCACAGATACGCAGTATTTT | CASSQGDFGTDTQYF
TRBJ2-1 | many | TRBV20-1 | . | TGCAGCGTCCTTGGGGGGAAATCCTACAATGAGCAGTTCTTC | CSVLGGKSYNEQFF
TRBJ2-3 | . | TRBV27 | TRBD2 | TGTGCCAGCAGTTGGGGGCGGACTAGCTTTGATACGCAGTATTTT | CASSWGRTSFDTQYF
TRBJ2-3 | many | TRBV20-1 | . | TGCAGTGCTAGCGACCTAGCGATAGATTACACAGATACGCAGTATTTT | CSASDLAIDYTDTQYF
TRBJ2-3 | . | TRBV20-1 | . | TGCAGTGCCAACCCGGGACAACCCACAGATACGCAGTATTTT | CSANPGQPTDTQYF
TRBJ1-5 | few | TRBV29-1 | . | TGCAGCGTTTTAACAGGCTTCAATCAGCCCCAGCATTTT | CSVLTGFNQPQHF
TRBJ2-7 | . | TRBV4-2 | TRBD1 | TGTGCCAGCAGCCAAGAGGTTGGGACAGGGGGTACTACGATTGCCTACGAGCAGTACTTC | CASSQEVGTGGTTIAYEQYF
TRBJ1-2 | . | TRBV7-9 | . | TGTGCCAGCAGCTTAGGGGCAACGTCGGAGGGCTACACCTTC | CASSLGATSEGYTF
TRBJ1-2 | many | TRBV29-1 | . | TGCAGCGTCCTAATCGGGGGCGTTGTTGGCTACACCTTC | CSVLIGGVVGYTF
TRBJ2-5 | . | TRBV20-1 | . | TGCAGTGCTAGAGATCAAGGGGCGCAAGAGACCCAGTACTTC | CSARDQGAQETQYF
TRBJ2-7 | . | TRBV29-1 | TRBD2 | TGCAGCGTTGAATCCCCTAGCGGGGGGTACGAGCAGTACTTC | CSVESPSGGYEQYF
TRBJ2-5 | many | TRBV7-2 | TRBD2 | TGTGCCAGCAGCTTGAGTCTAGCGGGACGGGAGACCCAGTACTTC | CASSLSLAGRETQYF
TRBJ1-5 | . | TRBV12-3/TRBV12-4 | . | TGTGCCAGCACCTTCAGGGCTAATCAGCCCCAGCATTTT | CASTFRANQPQHF
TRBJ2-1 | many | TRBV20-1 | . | TGCAGTGTTCAGGGGGGCCTGAGTGAGCAGTTCTTC | CSVQGGLSEQFF
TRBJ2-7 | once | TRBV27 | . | TGTGCCAGCAAGGACGGCTACGAGCAGTACTTC | CASKDGYEQYF
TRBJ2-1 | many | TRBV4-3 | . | TGCGCTCAGGGTGGAAGCTCCTACAATGAGCAGTTCTTC | CAQGGSSYNEQFF
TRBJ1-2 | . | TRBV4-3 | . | TGCGCCAGCAGCCAAGATCGGTCCCCCTATGGCTACACCTTC | CASSQDRSPYGYTF
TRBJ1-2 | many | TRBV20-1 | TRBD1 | TGCAGTGCAGAGGACAGGGGGTTGGACTATGGCTACACCTTC | CSAEDRGLDYGYTF
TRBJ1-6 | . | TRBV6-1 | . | TGTGCCAGCAAGAGCCGGGGAGGCAATTCACCCCTCCACTTT | CASKSRGGNSPLHF
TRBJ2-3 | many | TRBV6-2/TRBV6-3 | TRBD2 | TGTGCCAGCAGCCCTAGCGGGGGGCCTAGCACAGATACGCAGTATTTT | CASSPSGGPSTDTQYF
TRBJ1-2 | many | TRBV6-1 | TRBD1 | TGTGCCAGCGGATGGACAGGGCAGAACTATGGCTACACCTTC | CASGWTGQNYGYTF
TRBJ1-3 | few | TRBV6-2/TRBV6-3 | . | TGTGCCAGCAGTTCCCTAACCTCTGGAAACACCATATATTTT | CASSSLTSGNTIYF
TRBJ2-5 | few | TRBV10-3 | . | TGTGCCATCAGTGAGTCGGAGAGGGGGGGCTCTCAAGAGACCCAGTACTTC | CAISESERGGSQETQYF
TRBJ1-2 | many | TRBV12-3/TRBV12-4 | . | TGTGCCACCGCTTTGGGGGCTGCTGGGTATGGCTACACCTTC | CATALGAAGYGYTF
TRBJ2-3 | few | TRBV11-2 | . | TGTGCCAGCAGCTTCACGTCCGGGACACGGACAGATACGCAGTATTTT | CASSFTSGTRTDTQYF
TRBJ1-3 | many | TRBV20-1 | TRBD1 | TGCAGTGCTCGAATCGGGACAGCTGGAAACACCATATATTTT | CSARIGTAGNTIYF
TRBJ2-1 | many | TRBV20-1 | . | TGCAGTGCTGCCCCACTAGTGGTGTCCTACAATGAGCAGTTCTTC | CSAAPLVVSYNEQFF
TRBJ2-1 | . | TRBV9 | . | TGTGCCAGCAGCGTAGGGCTAGCCGAATACAATGAGCAGTTCTTC | CASSVGLAEYNEQFF
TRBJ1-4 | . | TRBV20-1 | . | TGCAGTGCTAGAGGCCAAGGAGGGCGGGGAACTAATGAAAAACTGTTTTTT | CSARGQGGRGTNEKLFF
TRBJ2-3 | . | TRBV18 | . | TGTGCCAGCTCACCCGACTCCCCGGGGGGCACAGATACGCAGTATTTT | CASSPDSPGGTDTQYF
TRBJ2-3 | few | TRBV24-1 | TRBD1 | TGTGCCACCAGTGATTCGGGACAGGATCGCCGCACAGATACGCAGTATTTT | CATSDSGQDRRTDTQYF
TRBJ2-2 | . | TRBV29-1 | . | TGCAGCGTTGGTGAGTGGACCGGGGAGCTGTTTTTT | CSVGEWTGELFF
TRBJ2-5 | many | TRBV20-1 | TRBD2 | TGCAGTGCTCTCCGACTAGCGGGGAAAGAGACCCAGTACTTC | CSALRLAGKETQYF
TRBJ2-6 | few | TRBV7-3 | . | TGTGCCAGCAGCCCACAACGGATCTCTGGGGCCAACGTCCTGACTTTC | CASSPQRISGANVLTF
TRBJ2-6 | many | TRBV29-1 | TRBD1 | TGCAGCGTTGAAGGACAGGGTACCCCTGGGGCCAACGTCCTGACTTTC | CSVEGQGTPGANVLTF
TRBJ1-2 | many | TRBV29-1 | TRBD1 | TGCAGCGTCACCGCCGGGCAGGGGGCTAGCTACACCTTC | CSVTAGQGASYTF
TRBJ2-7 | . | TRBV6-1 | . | TGTGCCAGCAGTGAAACCCGGGAGGGGGCGAGGGAGCAGTACTTC | CASSETREGAREQYF
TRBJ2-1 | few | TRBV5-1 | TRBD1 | TGCGCCAGCAGCACGGGACAGGGGTTAGGTGAGCAGTTCTTC | CASSTGQGLGEQFF
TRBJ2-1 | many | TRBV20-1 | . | TGCAGTGCTAGGGATAGTGACAATGAGCAGTTCTTC | CSARDSDNEQFF
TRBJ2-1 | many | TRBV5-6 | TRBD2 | TGTGCCAGCAGCTTGGTGTTAAGCGGGGCCTACAATGAGCAGTTCTTC | CASSLVLSGAYNEQFF
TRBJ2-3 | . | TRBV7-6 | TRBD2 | TGTGCCAGCAGCTCTAGCGGGGGGGCCCTTGGAGATACGCAGTATTTT | CASSSSGGALGDTQYF
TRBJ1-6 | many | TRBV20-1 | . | TGCAGCGCTCGTTGGTTGCTCTCCTATAATTCACCCCTCCACTTT | CSARWLLSYNSPLHF
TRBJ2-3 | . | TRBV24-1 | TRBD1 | TGTGCCACCAGTGATTTCAGCAGGGGGCGAACAGATACGCAGTATTTT | CATSDFSRGRTDTQYF
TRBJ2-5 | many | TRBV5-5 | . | TGTGCCAGCAGCTTGGACGGGGCGTACCAAGAGACCCAGTACTTC | CASSLDGAYQETQYF
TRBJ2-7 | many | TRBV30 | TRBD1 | TGTGCCTGGAGCACCGGGACAGGGGCCTACGAGCAGTACTTC | CAWSTGTGAYEQYF